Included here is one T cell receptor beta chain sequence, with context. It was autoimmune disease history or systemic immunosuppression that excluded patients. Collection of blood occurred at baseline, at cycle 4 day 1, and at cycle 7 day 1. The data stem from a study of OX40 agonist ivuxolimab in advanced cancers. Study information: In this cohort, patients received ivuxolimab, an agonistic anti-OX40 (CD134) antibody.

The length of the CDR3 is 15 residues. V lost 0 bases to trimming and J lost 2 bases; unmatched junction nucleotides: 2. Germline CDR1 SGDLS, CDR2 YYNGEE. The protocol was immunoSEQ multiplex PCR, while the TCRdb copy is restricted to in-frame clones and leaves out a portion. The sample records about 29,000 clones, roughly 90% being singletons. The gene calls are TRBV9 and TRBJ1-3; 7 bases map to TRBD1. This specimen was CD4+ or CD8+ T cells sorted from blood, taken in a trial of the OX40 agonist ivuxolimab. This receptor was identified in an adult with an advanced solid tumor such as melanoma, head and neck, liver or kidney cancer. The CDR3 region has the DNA TGTGCCAGCAGCGTAGGCAGGGGGACTGGAAACACCATATATTTT. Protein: CASSVGRGTGNTIYF.